This TCR beta chain was identified during a study of long-term antiretroviral therapy in people with HIV (dated by TCRdb to the early 2020s). As for the study more broadly: The earliest samples were collected about a decade before the 2015 WHO recommendation for immediate ART, when ART was typically delayed until CD4 counts fell. Whether ART initiation and durable HIV suppression were associated with changes in peripheral blood TRB repertoire composition and diversity was tested in a retrospective serial study. Of the approximately 28 participants with HIV, about twelve were female. The cohort contributed 150 to 200 cryopreserved PBMC samples from about 33 adults with confirmed HIV infection, collected serially over a mean of about 6 years (range 1-12). Test extractions of a monoclonal T-cell line alongside fewer than 40 polyclonal samples showed no cross-contamination during QIAcube processing. On the study overall, not on this receptor specifically: Because pre-ART samples had limited cell numbers, unsorted PBMC were profiled rather than sorted CD4+ and CD8+ T cells. Owing to limited PBMC availability, only the TCR beta chain was sequenced, without alpha chain pairing. A significant increase in TRB diversity was found to be associated with ART initiation, although TRB diversity was observed to remain significantly below that of transplant donor controls even after long-term ART. The samples were dated from about 2003 to 2017, and the ART regimens that were used may be less effective than current ART regimens. No data were available on ART adherence, viral resistance or therapy changes, limiting inferences about post-ART repertoire changes. Expanded TRB clones identified before ART initiation dominated the repertoire at all time points, although this dominance fluctuated and declined in many PLHIV after ART. Narrower CDR3 length ranges were observed in HIV repertoires than in controls, and an antigen-experienced repertoire with only a slight naive shift after ART was suggested by the network structure.

To be included, a participant needed at least one PBMC sample from before ART initiation plus at least two post-ART samples. Treatment was received in the United States of America by all participants with HIV. Before DNA extraction, cryopreserved samples of roughly 1-10 million PBMC were thawed and washed. At the time of the earliest PBMC sample, participants with HIV were aged between about 20 and 54 years. Each participant contributed PBMC samples from 1-4 timepoints before ART initiation and 2-8 timepoints after ART initiation, with a median of 7 samples. Serial HIV viral load, CD4+ T-cell count, ART history and demographic data were obtained for every participant. Using a Qiagen kit on a QIAcube, genomic DNA was extracted from unsorted PBMC, with samples processed in batches of 12. Sequencing of the TRB variable region was done with the immunoSEQ hsTCRB v3.0 assay at survey level resolution. TRB sequencing targeted a depth of roughly 35,000-55,000 T-cell genomes per sample. TRB libraries were pooled and sequenced on an Illumina MiSeq using a v3 150-cycle kit. The study's own analysis went as follows. Repertoire analysis ran in R within a reproducible Nextflow workflow covering QC, data transformation and analysis. LymphoSeq2, an R package for exploring AIRR-Seq data, was used to implement custom analyses. After excluding a few samples that yielded fewer than 5000 total TRB sequences, 150 to 200 HIV repertoires remained for analysis. Among the approximately 190 retained HIV repertoires, 55 to 60 were collected before ART initiation and around 130 after ART initiation. Each repertoire was downsampled to 5000 TRB nucleotide sequences, and summary statistics were averaged across 100 downsampling iterations. The analysis kept only TRB sequences whose CDR3 regions were at least seven amino acids long. Diversity was measured with a Shannon entropy-derived clonality score and the Gini coefficient. In the repertoire networks, any two of the top 5000 CDR3 amino acid sequences were connected whenever the two sequences differed by an edit distance of one. Antigen specificity groups and MHC restriction were predicted for TRB CDR3 amino acid sequences with GLIPH2. To flag known associations with CMV, EBV, HIV or tissue antigens, CDR3 amino acid sequences were compared against VDJdb and McPAS-TCR. Pre-ART, post-ART and control groups were compared with Wilcoxon signed-rank tests and Holm-Bonferroni correction. TCRdb carries this immuneACCESS record with in-frame sequences only. Its versions omit some clonotypes, under half of them owing to an unresolved V gene in the studies checked, with the rest unexplained. V, J and clone size derive from that table, while D and trimming were established from the DNA sequence. Here the sample has 15,000 to 20,000 clones; 76% occur a single time. The ten largest make up approximately 15% of the sample.

In regard to this clone: Its antigen is currently not known. Within one base of it there is no much larger clone, and no base qualities were kept.

From cysteine to phenylalanine, the CDR3 is 15 amino acids long. Only the CDR3 region is kept as DNA, spanning 45 bases read in frame from base 1. From a lookup of the germline V gene, CDR1 and CDR2 are SGDLS and YYNGEE. Trimming removed 0 bases from V and 7 bases from J; the gene matches leave 6 bases unexplained. The material sequenced was unsorted PBMCs, taken 0.5 years before starting antiretroviral therapy. The TCR sequence derives from a woman aged 45-60 years with HIV. The sequence links TRBV9 to TRBJ1-2; TRBD1 lines up with 10 middle nucleotides. The DNA sequence follows: TGTGCCAGCAGCGTAGAGGGACAGGGGCTGGGTGGCTACACCTTC. Its translation reads: CASSVEGQGLGGYTF.